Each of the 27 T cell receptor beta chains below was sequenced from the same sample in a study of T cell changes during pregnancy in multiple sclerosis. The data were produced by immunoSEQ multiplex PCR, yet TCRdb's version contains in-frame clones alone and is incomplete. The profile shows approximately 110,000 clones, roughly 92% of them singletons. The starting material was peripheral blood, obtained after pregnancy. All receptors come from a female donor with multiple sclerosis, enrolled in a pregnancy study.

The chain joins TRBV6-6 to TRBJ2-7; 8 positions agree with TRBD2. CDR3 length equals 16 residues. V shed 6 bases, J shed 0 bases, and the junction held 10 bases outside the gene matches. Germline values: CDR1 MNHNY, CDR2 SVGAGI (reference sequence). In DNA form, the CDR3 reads TGTGCCAGCAGGCCCGGGGGGGCCCTGGGCTCCTACGAGCAGTACTTC. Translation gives CASRPGGALGSYEQYF.

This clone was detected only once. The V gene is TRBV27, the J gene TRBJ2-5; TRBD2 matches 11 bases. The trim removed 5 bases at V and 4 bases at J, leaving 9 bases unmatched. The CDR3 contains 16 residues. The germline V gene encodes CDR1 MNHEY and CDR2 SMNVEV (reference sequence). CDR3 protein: CASSPGLAGSSETQYF. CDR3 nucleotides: TGTGCCAGCAGTCCAGGACTAGCGGGCAGTTCAGAGACCCAGTACTTC.

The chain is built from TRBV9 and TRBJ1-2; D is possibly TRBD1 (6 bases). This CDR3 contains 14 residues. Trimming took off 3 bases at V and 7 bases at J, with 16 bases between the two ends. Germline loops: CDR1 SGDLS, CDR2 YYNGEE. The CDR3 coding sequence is TGTGCCAGCAGCGCCGGACAGACCGCTACTGGCTACACCTTC. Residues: CASSAGQTATGYTF.

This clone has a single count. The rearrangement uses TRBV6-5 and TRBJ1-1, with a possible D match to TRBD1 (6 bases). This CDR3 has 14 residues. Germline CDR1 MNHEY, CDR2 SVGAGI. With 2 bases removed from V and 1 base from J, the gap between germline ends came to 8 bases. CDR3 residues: CASSYLTGNTEAFF. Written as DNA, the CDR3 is TGTGCCAGCAGTTACCTGACAGGGAACACTGAAGCTTTCTTT.

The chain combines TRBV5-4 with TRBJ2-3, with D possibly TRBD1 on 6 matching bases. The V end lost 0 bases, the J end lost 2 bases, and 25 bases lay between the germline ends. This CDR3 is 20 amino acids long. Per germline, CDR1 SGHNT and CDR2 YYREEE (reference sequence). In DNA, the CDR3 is TGTGCCAGCAGCTTGGAAGTGGGACAAACCCTGATAGAAGACACAGATACGCAGTATTTT. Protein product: CASSLEVGQTLIEDTDTQYF.

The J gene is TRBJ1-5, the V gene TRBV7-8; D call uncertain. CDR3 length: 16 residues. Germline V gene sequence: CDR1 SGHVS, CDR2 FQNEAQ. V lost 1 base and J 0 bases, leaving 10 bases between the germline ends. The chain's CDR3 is CASSLGGSVSNQPQHF. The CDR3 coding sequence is TGTGCCAGCAGCTTAGGGGGTAGCGTTAGCAATCAGCCCCAGCATTTT.

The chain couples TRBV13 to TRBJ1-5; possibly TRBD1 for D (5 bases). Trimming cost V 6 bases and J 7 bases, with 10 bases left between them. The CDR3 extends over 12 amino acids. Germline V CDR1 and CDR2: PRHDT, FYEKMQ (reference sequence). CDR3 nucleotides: TGTGCCAGCAGTTCCGCAGGGCAGCCCCAGCATTTT. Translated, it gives CASSSAGQPQHF.

The CDR3 here is CASSLGQGEWALHF. In DNA form, the CDR3 reads TGTGCCAGCAGTTTAGGGCAGGGTGAGTGGGCCCTCCACTTT. The rearrangement joins TRBV27 to TRBJ1-6; a weak D match, TRBD1 (5 bases). V was clipped by 2 bases and J by 14 bases, with 16 bases between them. The germline V gene has CDR1 MNHEY and CDR2 SMNVEV (reference sequence). The CDR3 totals 14 residues.

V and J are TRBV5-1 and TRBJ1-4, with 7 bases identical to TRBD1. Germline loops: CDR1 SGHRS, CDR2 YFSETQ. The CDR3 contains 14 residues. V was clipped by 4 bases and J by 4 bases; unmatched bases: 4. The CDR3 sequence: CASSTGTDNEKLFF. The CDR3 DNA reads TGCGCCAGCAGCACCGGGACAGATAATGAAAAACTGTTTTTT.

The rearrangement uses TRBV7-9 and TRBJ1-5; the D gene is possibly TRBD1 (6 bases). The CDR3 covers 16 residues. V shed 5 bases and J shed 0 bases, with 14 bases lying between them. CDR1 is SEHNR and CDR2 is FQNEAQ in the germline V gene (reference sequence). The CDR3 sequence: CASSLGTSYSNQPQHF. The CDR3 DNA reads TGTGCCAGCAGCCTAGGGACATCTTATAGCAATCAGCCCCAGCATTTT.

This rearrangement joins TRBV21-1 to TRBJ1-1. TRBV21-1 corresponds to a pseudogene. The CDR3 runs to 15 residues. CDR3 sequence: CASSSGGSQDTEAFF. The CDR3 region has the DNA TGTGCCAGCAGCTCCGGGGGGAGCCAGGACACTGAAGCTTTCTTT.

CDR3 coding DNA: TGTGCCAGCAGTTACGCGAGGCAAATGAACACTGAAGCTTTCTTT. Amino acid sequence: CASSYARQMNTEAFF. This chain links TRBV6-5 with TRBJ1-1; unclear D gene. Germline values: CDR1 MNHEY, CDR2 SVGAGI. The CDR3 consists of 15 residues. The V end was cut by 2 bases, the J end by 0 bases, with 10 bases between.

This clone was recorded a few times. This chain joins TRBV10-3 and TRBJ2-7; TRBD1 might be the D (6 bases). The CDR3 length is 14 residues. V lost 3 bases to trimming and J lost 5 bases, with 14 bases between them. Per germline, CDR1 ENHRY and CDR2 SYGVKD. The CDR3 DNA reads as TGTGCCATCAGTGATCCTGACAGGTTTGACGAGCAGTACTTC. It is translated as CAISDPDRFDEQYF.

The CDR3 is CASSPMGPAGNTIYF. DNA of the CDR3: TGTGCCAGCAGCCCGATGGGGCCTGCTGGAAACACCATATATTTT. The chain has TRBV5-6 and TRBJ1-3; D possibly corresponds to TRBD1 (5 bases). Trimming cost V 4 bases and J 2 bases, with 13 bases left between them. The CDR3 loop spans 15 amino acids. CDR1 and CDR2 (germline): SGHDT, YYEEEE.

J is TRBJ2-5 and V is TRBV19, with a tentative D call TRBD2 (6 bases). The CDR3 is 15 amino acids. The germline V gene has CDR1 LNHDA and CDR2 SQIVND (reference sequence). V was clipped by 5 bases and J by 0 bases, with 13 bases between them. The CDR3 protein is CASSGMRDYQETQYF. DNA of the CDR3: TGTGCCAGTAGTGGGATGCGGGACTACCAAGAGACCCAGTACTTC.

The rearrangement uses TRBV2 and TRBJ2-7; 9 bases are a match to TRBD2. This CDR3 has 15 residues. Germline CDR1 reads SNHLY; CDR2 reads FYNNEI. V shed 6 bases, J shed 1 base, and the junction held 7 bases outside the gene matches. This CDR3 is CASREGTSRSYEQYF. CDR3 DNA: TGTGCCAGCAGAGAGGGGACTAGCCGATCCTACGAGCAGTACTTC.

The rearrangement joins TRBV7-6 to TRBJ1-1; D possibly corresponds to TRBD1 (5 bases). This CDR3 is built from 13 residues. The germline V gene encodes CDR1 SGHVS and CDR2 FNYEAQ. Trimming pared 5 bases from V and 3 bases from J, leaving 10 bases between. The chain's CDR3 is CASSAGVDTEAFF. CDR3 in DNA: TGTGCCAGCAGCGCGGGGGTGGACACTGAAGCTTTCTTT. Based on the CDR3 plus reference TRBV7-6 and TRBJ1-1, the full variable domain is GAGVSQSPRYKVTKRGQDVALRCDPISGHVSLYWYRQALGQGPEFLTYFNYEAQQDKSGLPNDRFSAERPEGSISTLTIQRTEQRDSAMYRCASSAGVDTEAFFGQGTRLTVV.

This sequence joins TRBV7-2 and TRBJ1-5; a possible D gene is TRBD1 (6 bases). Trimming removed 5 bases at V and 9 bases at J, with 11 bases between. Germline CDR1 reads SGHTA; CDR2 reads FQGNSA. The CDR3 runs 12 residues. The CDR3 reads CASSAGGRPQHF. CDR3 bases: TGTGCCAGCAGCGCGGGGGGGCGGCCCCAGCATTTT. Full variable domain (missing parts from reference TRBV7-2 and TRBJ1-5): GAGVSQSPSNKVTEKGKDVELRCDPISGHTALYWYRQSLGQGLEFLIYFQGNSAPDKSGLPSDRFSAERTGGSVSTLTIQRTQQEDSAVYLCASSAGGRPQHFGDGTRLSIL.

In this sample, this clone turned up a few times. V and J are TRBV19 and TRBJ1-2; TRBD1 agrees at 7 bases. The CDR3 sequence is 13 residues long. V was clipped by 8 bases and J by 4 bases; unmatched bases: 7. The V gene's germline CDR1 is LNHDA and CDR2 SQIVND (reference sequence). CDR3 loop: CASETGTAYGYTF. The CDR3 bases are TGTGCCAGTGAGACCGGGACAGCCTATGGCTACACCTTC.

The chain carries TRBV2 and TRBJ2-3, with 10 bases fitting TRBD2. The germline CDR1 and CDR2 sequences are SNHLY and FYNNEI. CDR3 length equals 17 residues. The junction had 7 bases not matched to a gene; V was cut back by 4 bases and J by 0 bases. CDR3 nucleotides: TGTGCCAGCAGTGTAAAGCGGGGGGGCCTGAGCACAGATACGCAGTATTTT. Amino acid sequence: CASSVKRGGLSTDTQYF.

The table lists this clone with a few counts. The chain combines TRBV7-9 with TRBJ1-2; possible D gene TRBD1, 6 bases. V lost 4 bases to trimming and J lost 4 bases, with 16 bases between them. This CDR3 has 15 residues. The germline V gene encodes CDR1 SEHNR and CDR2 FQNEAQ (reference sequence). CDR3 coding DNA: TGTGCCAGCAGCTCTACCAGGGGTTTTGCCTATGGCTACACCTTC. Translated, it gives CASSSTRGFAYGYTF.

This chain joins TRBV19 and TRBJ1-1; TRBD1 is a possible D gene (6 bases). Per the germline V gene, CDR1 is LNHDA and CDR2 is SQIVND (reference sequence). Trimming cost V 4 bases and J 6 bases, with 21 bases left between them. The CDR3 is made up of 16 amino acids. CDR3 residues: CASSSASDSRWAEAFF. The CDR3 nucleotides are TGTGCCAGTAGTAGCGCTTCGGACAGCCGATGGGCTGAAGCTTTCTTT. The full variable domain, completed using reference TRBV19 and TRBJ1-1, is DGGITQSPKYLFRKEGQNVTLSCEQNLNHDAMYWYRQDPGQGLRLIYYSQIVNDFQKGDIAEGYSVSREKKESFPLTVTSAQKNPTAFYLCASSSASDSRWAEAFFGQGTRLTVV.

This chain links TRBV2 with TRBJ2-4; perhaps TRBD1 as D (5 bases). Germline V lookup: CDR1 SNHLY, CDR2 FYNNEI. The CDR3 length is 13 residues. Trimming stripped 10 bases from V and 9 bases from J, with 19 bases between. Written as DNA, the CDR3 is TGTGCCATCAAGGACACCCTAAAATCCATTCAGTACTTC. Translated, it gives CAIKDTLKSIQYF.

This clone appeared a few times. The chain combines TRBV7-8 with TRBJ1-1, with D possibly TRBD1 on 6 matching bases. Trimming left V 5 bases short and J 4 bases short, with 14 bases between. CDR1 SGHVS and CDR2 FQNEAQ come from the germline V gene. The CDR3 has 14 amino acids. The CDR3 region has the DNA TGTGCCAGCAGCCTCCGGTGGGGGCCCACTGAAGCTTTCTTT. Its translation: CASSLRWGPTEAFF.

CDR3 sequence reads: CSVDWLVRGQETQYF. CDR3 bases: TGCAGCGTTGACTGGCTCGTTAGGGGACAAGAGACCCAGTACTTC. The genes are TRBV29-1 and TRBJ2-5, with a possible D match to TRBD1 (5 bases). The CDR3 covers 15 residues. Germline loops: CDR1 SQVTM, CDR2 ANQGSEA. V was pared by 3 bases and J by 2 bases, with 16 bases between.

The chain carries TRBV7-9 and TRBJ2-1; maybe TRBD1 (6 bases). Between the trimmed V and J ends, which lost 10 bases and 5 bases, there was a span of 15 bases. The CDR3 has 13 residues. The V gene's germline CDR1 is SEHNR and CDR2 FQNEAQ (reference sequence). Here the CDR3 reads CAILRDTNNEQFF. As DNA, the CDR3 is TGTGCCATCTTACGGGACACCAACAATGAGCAGTTCTTC.

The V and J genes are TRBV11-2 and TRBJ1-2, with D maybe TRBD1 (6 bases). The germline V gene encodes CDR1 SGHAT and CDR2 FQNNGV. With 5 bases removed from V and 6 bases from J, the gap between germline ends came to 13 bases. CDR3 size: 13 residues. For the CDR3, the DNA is TGTGCCAGCAGCCTTACAGGGTCCCATGGCTACACCTTC. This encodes CASSLTGSHGYTF.